This T cell receptor beta chain comes out of a study of T cells in Graves' hyperthyroidism and ophthalmopathy. Template material for amplifying TCR beta CDR3 regions consisted of RNA transcripts. A set of HTBI primers served as the primers for a first-round RT-PCR of the TCR CDR3. MiXCR was run by TCRdb on the multiplex PCR reads, yielding one entry per CDR3 protein. The sample carries under 700,000 distinct CDR3 sequences, 46% recorded once. Many counts were recorded for this clonotype. If no ophthalmopathy progression occurred within 18 months, Graves' hyperthyroidism was stable. The sequenced sample consisted of peripheral blood or thyroid tissue (not recorded which). The source of this sequence is a woman in her late teens or twenties with Graves' hyperthyroidism.

CDR3 sequence: CATSDFATQGEETQYF. The CDR3 DNA is TGTGCCACCAGTGATTTCGCTACTCAGGGAGAGGAGACCCAGTACTTC. The gene calls are TRBV24-1 and TRBJ2-5, with D perhaps given as TRBD1 or TRBD2 (5 bases each). This CDR3 spans 16 amino acids. Trimming stripped 1 base from V and 5 bases from J, with 16 bases between. Germline CDR1 reads KGHDR; CDR2 reads SFDVKD.